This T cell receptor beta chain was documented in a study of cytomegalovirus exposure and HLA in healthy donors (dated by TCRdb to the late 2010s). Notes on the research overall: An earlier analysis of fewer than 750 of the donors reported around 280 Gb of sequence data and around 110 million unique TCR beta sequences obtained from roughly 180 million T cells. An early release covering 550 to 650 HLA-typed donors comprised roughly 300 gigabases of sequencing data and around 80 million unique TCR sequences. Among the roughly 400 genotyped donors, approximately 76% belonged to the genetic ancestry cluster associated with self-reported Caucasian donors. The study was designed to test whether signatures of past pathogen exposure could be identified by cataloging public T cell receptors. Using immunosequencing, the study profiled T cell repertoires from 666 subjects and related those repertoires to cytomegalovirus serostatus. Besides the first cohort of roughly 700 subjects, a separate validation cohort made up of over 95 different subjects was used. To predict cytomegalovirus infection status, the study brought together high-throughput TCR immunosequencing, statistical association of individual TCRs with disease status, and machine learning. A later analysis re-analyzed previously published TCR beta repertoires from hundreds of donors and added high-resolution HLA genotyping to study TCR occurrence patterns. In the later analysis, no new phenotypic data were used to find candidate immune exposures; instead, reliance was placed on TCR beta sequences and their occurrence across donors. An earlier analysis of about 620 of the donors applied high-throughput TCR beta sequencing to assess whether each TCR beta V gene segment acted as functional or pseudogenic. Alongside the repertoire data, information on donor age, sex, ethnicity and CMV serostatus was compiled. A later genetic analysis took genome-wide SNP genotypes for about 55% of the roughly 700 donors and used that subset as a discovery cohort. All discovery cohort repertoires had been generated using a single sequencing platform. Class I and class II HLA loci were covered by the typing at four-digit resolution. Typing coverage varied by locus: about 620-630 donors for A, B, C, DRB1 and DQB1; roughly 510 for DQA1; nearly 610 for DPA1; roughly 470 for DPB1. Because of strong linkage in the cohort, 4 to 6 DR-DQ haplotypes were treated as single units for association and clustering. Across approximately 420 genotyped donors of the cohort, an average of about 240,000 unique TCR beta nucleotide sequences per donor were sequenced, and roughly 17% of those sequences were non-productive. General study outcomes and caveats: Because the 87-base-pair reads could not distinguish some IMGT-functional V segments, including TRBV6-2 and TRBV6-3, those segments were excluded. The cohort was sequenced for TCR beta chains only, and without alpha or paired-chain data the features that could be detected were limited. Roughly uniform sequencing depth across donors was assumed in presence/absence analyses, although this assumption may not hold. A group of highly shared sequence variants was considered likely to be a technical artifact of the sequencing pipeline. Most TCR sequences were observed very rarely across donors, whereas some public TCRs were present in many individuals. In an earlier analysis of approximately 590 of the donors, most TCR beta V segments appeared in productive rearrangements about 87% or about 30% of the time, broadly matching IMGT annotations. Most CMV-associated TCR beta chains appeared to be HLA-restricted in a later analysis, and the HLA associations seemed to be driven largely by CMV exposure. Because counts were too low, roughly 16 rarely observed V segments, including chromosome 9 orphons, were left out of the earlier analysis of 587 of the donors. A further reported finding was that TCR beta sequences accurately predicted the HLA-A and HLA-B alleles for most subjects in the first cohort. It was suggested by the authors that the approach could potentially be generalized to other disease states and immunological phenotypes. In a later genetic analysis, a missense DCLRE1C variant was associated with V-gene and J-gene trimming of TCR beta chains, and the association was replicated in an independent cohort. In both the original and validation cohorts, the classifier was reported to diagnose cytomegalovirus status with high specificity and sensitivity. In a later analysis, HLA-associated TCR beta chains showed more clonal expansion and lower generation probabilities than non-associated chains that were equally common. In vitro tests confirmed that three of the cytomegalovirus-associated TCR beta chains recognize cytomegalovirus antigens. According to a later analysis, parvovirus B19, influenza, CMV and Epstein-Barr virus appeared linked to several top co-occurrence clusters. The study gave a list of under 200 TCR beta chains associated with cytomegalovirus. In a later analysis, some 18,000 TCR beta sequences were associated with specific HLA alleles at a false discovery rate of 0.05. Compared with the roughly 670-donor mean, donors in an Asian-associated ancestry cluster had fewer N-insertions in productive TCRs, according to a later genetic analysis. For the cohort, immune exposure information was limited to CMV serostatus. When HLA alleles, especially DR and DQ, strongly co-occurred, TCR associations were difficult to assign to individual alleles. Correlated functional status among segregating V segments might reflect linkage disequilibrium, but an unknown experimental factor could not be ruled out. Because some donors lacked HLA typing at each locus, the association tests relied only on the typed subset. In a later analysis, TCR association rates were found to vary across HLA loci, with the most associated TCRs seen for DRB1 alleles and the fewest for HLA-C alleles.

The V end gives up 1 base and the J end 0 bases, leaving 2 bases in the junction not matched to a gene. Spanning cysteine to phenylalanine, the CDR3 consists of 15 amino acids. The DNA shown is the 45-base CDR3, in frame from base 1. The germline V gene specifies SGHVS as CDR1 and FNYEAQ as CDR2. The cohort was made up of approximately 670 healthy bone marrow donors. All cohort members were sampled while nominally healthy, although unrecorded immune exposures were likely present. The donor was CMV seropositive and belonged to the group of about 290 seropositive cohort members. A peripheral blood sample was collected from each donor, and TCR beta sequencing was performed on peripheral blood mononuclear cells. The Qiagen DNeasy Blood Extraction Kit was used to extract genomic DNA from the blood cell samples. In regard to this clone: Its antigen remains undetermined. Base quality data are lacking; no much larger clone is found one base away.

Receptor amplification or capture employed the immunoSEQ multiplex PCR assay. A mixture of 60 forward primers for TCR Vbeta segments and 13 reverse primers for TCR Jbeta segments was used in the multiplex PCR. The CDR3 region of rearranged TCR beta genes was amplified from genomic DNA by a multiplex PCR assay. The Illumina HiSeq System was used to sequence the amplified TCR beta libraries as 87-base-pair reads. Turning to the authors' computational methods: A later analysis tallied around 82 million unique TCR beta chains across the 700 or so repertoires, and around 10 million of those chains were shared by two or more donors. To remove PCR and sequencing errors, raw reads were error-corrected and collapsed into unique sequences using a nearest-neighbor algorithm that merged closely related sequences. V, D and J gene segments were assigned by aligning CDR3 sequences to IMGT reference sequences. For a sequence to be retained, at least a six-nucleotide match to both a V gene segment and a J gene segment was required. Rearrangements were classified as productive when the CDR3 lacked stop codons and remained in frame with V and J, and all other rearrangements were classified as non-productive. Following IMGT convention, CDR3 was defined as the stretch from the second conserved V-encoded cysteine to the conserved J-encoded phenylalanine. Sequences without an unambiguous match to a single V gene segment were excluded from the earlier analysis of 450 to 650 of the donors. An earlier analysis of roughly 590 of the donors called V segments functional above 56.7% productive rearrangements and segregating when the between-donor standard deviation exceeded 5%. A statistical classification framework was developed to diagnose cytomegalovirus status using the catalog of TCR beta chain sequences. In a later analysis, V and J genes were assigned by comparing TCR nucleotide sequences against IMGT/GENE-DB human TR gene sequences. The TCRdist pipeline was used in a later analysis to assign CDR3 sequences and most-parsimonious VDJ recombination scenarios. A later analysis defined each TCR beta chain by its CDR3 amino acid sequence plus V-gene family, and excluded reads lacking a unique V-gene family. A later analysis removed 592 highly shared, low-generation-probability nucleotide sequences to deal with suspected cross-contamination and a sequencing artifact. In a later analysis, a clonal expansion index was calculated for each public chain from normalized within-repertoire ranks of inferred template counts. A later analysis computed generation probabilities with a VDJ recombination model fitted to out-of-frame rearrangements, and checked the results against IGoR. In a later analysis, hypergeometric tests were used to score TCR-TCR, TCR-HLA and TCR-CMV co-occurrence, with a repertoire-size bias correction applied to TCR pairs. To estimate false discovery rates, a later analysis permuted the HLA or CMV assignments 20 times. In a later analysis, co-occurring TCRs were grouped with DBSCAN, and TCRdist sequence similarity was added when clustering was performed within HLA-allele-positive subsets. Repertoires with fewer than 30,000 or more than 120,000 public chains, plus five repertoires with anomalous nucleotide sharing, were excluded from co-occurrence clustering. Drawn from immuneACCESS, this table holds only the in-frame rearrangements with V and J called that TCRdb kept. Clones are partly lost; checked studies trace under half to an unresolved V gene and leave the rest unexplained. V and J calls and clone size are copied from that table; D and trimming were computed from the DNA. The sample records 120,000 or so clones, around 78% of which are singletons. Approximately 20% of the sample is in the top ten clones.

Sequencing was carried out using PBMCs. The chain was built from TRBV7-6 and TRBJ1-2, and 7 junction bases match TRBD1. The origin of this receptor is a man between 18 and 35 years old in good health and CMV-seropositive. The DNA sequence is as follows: TGTGCCAGCAGCTTAGGGGGACAGCCTAACTATGGCTACACCTTC. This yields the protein CASSLGGQPNYGYTF.